These 29 T cell receptor beta chains were all obtained from the same sample, sequenced in a study of response to subunit inactivated influenza vaccine. TCRdb analysed the RT-PCR reads with MiXCR anew, one entry per CDR3 protein. This sample has around 790,000 distinct CDR3 sequences; around 21% occur once, and the top ten carry roughly 10%. The sample was PBMCs from blood, taken 5 to 6 days after vaccination. The origin of the receptors is a man aged 50-59 years who received an inactivated influenza vaccine.

The J gene is TRBJ1-1, the V gene TRBV12-3 or TRBV12-4, with D hard to call. This CDR3 comprises 14 residues. V gave up 3 bases and J gave up 1 base, with 9 bases separating them. As DNA, the CDR3 is TGTGCCAGCAGTTTTGACATCTCGAACACTGAAGCTTTCTTT. Protein sequence: CASSFDISNTEAFF.

This clonotype was counted a few times. The rearrangement joins TRBV5-1 to TRBJ1-1; D uncertain. CDR3 size: 13 residues. CDR1 and CDR2 (germline): SGHRS, YFSETQ. V dropped 1 base and J dropped 7 bases, with 11 bases sitting between them. The CDR3, as DNA: TGCGCCAGCAGCTTGTCTCTAAAGGGTGAAGCTTTCTTT. Translated, it gives CASSLSLKGEAFF.

The genes are TRBV20-1 and TRBJ2-1, with D hard to call. CDR1 and CDR2 (germline): DFQATT, SNEGSKA (reference sequence). The CDR3 runs to 13 residues. The ends were cut back, 3 bases at V and 6 bases at J, with 12 bases in the middle. The CDR3 nucleotides read TGCAGTGCTAGGGGCTTTGGCAGCAATGAGCAGTTCTTC. Protein sequence: CSARGFGSNEQFF.

The chain employs TRBV11-2 and TRBJ2-7; weak D call: TRBD2 (6 bases). V shed 4 bases and J shed 6 bases, with 13 bases lying between them. This CDR3 is built from 13 residues. Per the germline V gene, CDR1 is SGHAT and CDR2 is FQNNGV. The CDR3 region has the DNA TGTGCCAGCAGCTCGGGGGTAGTGAGCGAGCAGTACTTC. Amino acids: CASSSGVVSEQYF.

This clonotype has just a few counts. The chain's CDR3 is CASSARKSTDTQYF. Here the CDR3 DNA reads TGTGCCAGCAGTGCCAGGAAAAGCACAGATACGCAGTATTTT. The genes are TRBV2 and TRBJ2-3; D uncertain. The V and J ends lost 4 bases and 0 bases respectively, with 8 bases between them. CDR1 and CDR2 from the germline V gene are SNHLY and FYNNEI. The CDR3 loop spans 14 amino acids. Together with reference TRBV2 and TRBJ2-3, the CDR3 gives the full variable domain: EPEVTQTPSHQVTQMGQEVILRCVPISNHLYFYWYRQILGQKVEFLVSFYNNEISEKSEIFDDQFSVERPDGSNFTLKIRSTKLEDSAMYFCASSARKSTDTQYFGPGTRLTVL.

This sequence joins TRBV6-2 or TRBV6-3 and TRBJ2-1; D possibly matches TRBD1 or TRBD2 (5 bases each). The CDR3 spans 16 residues. Per the germline V gene, CDR1 is MNHEY and CDR2 is SVGEGT. With 2 bases removed from V and 3 bases from J, the gap between germline ends came to 14 bases. In nucleotides, the CDR3 is TGTGCCAGCAGTTACCACCTCGGGACGGTCTACAATGAGCAGTTCTTC. Protein product: CASSYHLGTVYNEQFF.

V is TRBV12-3 or TRBV12-4 and J is TRBJ1-1; TRBD1 might be the D (6 bases). The V end lost 6 bases, the J end lost 1 base, and 12 bases lay between the germline ends. The CDR3 runs to 14 residues. CDR3 coding DNA: TGTGCCAGCAGACCTTCACAGGGGAACACTGAAGCTTTCTTT. Amino acid sequence: CASRPSQGNTEAFF.

This clonotype was found a few times. The genes are TRBV27 and TRBJ2-7; D not resolved. The CDR3 runs 15 residues. V was cut by 5 bases and J by 2 bases, with 16 bases left in between. The germline CDR1 and CDR2 sequences are MNHEY and SMNVEV (reference sequence). CDR3 DNA: TGTGCCAGCAGTCAATCTTCAGTTCGCGCCTACGAGCAGTACTTC. Translated, it gives CASSQSSVRAYEQYF.

This clonotype showed up just a few times. The chain recombines TRBV7-8 with TRBJ2-1; 8 nucleotides match TRBD2. The CDR3 runs 15 residues. Germline CDR1 reads SGHVS; CDR2 reads FQNEAQ. The V and J ends lost 3 bases and 3 bases, in that order; junction bases with no gene match: 4. CDR3 protein: CASSFALADYNEQFF. The CDR3 DNA is TGTGCCAGCAGCTTTGCACTAGCGGACTACAATGAGCAGTTCTTC. The complete variable domain, with remaining parts taken from reference TRBV7-8 and TRBJ2-1, reads GAGVSQSPRYKVAKRGQDVALRCDPISGHVSLFWYQQALGQGPEFLTYFQNEAQLDKSGLPSDRFFAERPEGSVSTLKIQRTQQEDSAVYLCASSFALADYNEQFFGPGTRLTVL.

The chain combines TRBV7-9 with TRBJ2-2; tentatively, D is TRBD1 (7 bases). The germline V gene encodes CDR1 SEHNR and CDR2 FQNEAQ (reference sequence). V was pared by 5 bases and J by 1 base, with 11 bases between. The CDR3 is 15 amino acids. CDR3 in amino acids: CASSAGGMNTGELFF. CDR3 nucleotides: TGTGCCAGCAGCGCAGGGGGGATGAACACCGGGGAGCTGTTTTTT.

There are a few counts of this clonotype. The chain uses TRBV7-6 and TRBJ2-1; the D call may be TRBD1 or TRBD2 (5 bases each). V was trimmed by 1 base and J by 0 bases, leaving 13 bases between them. This CDR3 is 17 amino acids long. CDR1 SGHVS and CDR2 FNYEAQ come from the germline V gene. The CDR3 spells CASSLDTGPVSYNEQFF. CDR3 coding DNA: TGTGCCAGCAGCTTAGATACGGGACCGGTCTCCTACAATGAGCAGTTCTTC.

The chain is built from TRBV5-1 and TRBJ2-7; 9 bases are shared with TRBD1. The CDR3 totals 15 residues. Germline V gives CDR1 SGHRS, CDR2 YFSETQ. V was pared by 0 bases and J by 4 bases, with 5 bases of the junction left unmatched. The CDR3 region has the DNA TGCGCCAGCAGCTTGGGAACGACAGGGGGTTACGAGCAGTACTTC. This translates into CASSLGTTGGYEQYF.

The V call is TRBV4-3, the J call TRBJ1-2; TRBD1 aligns across 8 bases. Germline V gives CDR1 LGHNA, CDR2 YSLEER. J was trimmed by 8 bases and V by 3 bases; bases with no gene match: 11. CDR3 length: 15 amino acids. CDR3 in amino acids: CASSHYHPGQEGYTF. CDR3 coding DNA: TGCGCCAGCAGCCATTATCATCCGGGACAGGAGGGCTACACCTTC.

This chain connects TRBV20-1 to TRBJ1-2, with D perhaps matching TRBD1 (6 bases). V lost 5 bases, J lost 7 bases, and 14 bases lay in between. Germline V gene lookup returns CDR1 DFQATT and CDR2 SNEGSKA (reference sequence). The CDR3 length is 12 residues. CDR3 sequence (DNA): TGCAGTGCTCGGCAGGGGAGTGGTGGCTACACCTTC. Amino acids: CSARQGSGGYTF.

In its sample, this clonotype was seen a few times. The rearrangement links TRBV3-1 to TRBJ2-5; either TRBD1 or TRBD2 may supply D (6 bases each). Germline CDR1 reads LGHDT; CDR2 reads YNNKEL (reference sequence). The CDR3 is 14 residues long. Trimming took off 3 bases at V and 5 bases at J, with 13 bases between the two ends. The CDR3 DNA is TGTGCCAGCAGCCATTGGGGGGCAGGGGAGACCCAGTACTTC. Amino acids: CASSHWGAGETQYF.

The rearrangement joins TRBV29-1 to TRBJ2-1; 8 positions agree with TRBD2. V was clipped by 4 bases and J by 2 bases; unmatched bases: 4. CDR3 size: 14 residues. Looked up from germline, CDR1 is SQVTM and CDR2 is ANQGSEA. This CDR3 reads CSVVSGTPYNEQFF. The DNA for the CDR3 is TGCAGCGTTGTTAGCGGGACCCCCTACAATGAGCAGTTCTTC.

The chain employs TRBV10-3 and TRBJ1-3; D not resolved. Looked up from germline, CDR1 is ENHRY and CDR2 is SYGVKD. Trimming removed 4 bases from V and 0 bases from J, with 7 bases in between. This CDR3 is built from 14 residues. This CDR3 reads CAISVGPSGNTIYF. The CDR3 coding sequence is TGTGCCATCAGTGTTGGGCCCTCTGGAAACACCATATATTTT.

This chain uses TRBV9 with TRBJ2-1; 11 bases are shared with TRBD2. V lost 4 bases to trimming and J lost 8 bases; unmatched junction nucleotides: 17. Looked up from germline, CDR1 is SGDLS and CDR2 is YYNGEE. The CDR3 contains 18 residues. This chain's CDR3 is CASSLTSGVGLAVDEQFF. The CDR3 coding sequence is TGTGCCAGCAGCCTTACTTCGGGAGTGGGACTAGCGGTGGATGAGCAGTTCTTC.

The rearrangement uses TRBV7-9 and TRBJ2-1; D uncertain. The germline gives CDR1 SEHNR, CDR2 FQNEAQ (reference sequence). The CDR3 contains 15 residues. V gave up 2 bases and J gave up 3 bases, with 11 bases separating them. This CDR3 reads CASSLPPDDYNEQFF. The DNA of the CDR3 is TGTGCCAGCAGCTTACCACCTGATGACTACAATGAGCAGTTCTTC.

The chain joins TRBV29-1 to TRBJ1-1, with 10 bases that match TRBD1. CDR3 size: 13 residues. J was trimmed by 6 bases and V by 4 bases; bases with no gene match: 5. The germline V gene encodes CDR1 SQVTM and CDR2 ANQGSEA. CDR3 in amino acids: CSVGGTGAPEAFF. CDR3 DNA sequence: TGCAGCGTTGGAGGGACAGGGGCCCCTGAAGCTTTCTTT.

The genes are TRBV28 and TRBJ2-3; weak D call: TRBD2 (6 bases). Germline V CDR1 and CDR2: MDHEN, SYDVKM. CDR3 length: 13 amino acids. With 4 bases removed from V and 2 bases from J, the gap between germline ends came to 7 bases. CDR3 coding DNA: TGTGCCAGCAGTTGGCGGGACACAGATACGCAGTATTTT. Encoded protein: CASSWRDTDTQYF.

The sample holds a few counts of this clonotype. The chain links TRBV5-1 to TRBJ2-7; weak D call: TRBD2 (5 bases). Germline V gene lookup returns CDR1 SGHRS and CDR2 YFSETQ. The CDR3 covers 13 residues. V was pared by 4 bases and J by 5 bases, with 13 bases between. The CDR3 DNA follows: TGCGCCAGCAGCCAGGCGGGCTTCGACGAGCAGTACTTC. Amino acids: CASSQAGFDEQYF.

V usage is TRBV7-2 and J usage is TRBJ2-7, with D possibly being TRBD2 (5 bases). Trimming removed 3 bases from V and 2 bases from J, with 11 bases in between. The CDR3 covers 14 residues. Germline V CDR1 and CDR2: SGHTA, FQGNSA. CDR3 DNA: TGTGCCAGCAGCTTTTTAGCGACGACCTACGAGCAGTACTTC. This encodes CASSFLATTYEQYF.

This clonotype was seen a few times. J is TRBJ2-5 and V is TRBV20-1; D is perhaps TRBD2 (6 bases). From germline, CDR1 is DFQATT and CDR2 SNEGSKA (reference sequence). The CDR3 is 15 residues long. Trimming left V 5 bases short and J 5 bases short, with 21 bases between. For the CDR3, the DNA is TGCAGTGCTCACATGAGCGGGCCCAAGGGGGAGACCCAGTACTTC. This translates into CSAHMSGPKGETQYF.

This clonotype has more than one count but fewer than ten. V gene TRBV20-1 combines with J gene TRBJ2-3; D may match TRBD1 or TRBD2 (6 bases each). Germline assignment: CDR1 DFQATT and CDR2 SNEGSKA (reference sequence). The V and J ends lost 0 bases and 4 bases respectively, with 20 bases between them. The CDR3 sequence is 17 residues long. The CDR3 is CSAREARGLRGADTQYF. CDR3 bases: TGCAGTGCTAGAGAAGCCCGCGGACTGAGGGGGGCAGATACGCAGTATTTT.

The rearrangement joins TRBV6-2 or TRBV6-3 to TRBJ2-5; no reliable D call. Between the trimmed V and J ends, which lost 2 bases and 7 bases, there was a span of 5 bases. This CDR3 has 11 amino acids. Germline V gene data show CDR1 as MNHEY and CDR2 as SVGEGT. CDR3 sequence: CASSYSGTQYF. Written as DNA, the CDR3 is TGTGCCAGCAGTTACAGTGGGACCCAGTACTTC.

V usage is TRBV4-3 and J usage is TRBJ2-7; maybe TRBD2 (5 bases). The CDR3 consists of 15 residues. Trimming shortened V by 2 bases and J by 0 bases, and 11 bases separated the two germline ends. Germline V lookup: CDR1 LGHNA, CDR2 YSLEER. CDR3 loop: CASSQKRSSSYEQYF. The CDR3 coding sequence is TGCGCCAGCAGCCAAAAGCGGAGCAGCTCCTACGAGCAGTACTTC.

A few counts support this clonotype. This chain joins TRBV11-2 and TRBJ2-7, with D tentatively TRBD1 (6 bases). Germline values: CDR1 SGHAT, CDR2 FQNNGV. V was pared by 4 bases and J by 1 base, with 11 bases between. CDR3 length equals 14 residues. The CDR3 region is CASSWGPSSYEQYF. CDR3 sequence (DNA): TGTGCCAGCAGCTGGGGGCCGAGTTCCTACGAGCAGTACTTC.

This clonotype was picked up a small number of times. This sequence joins TRBV7-3 and TRBJ1-1; unclear D gene. The germline V gene has CDR1 SGHTA and CDR2 FQGTGA. Deletions cut 2 bases from V and 6 bases from J, with 13 bases between. CDR3 length: 14 amino acids. This chain's CDR3 is CASSLSGRPAEAFF. The CDR3 nucleotides are TGTGCCAGCAGCTTATCTGGCAGGCCAGCTGAAGCTTTCTTT.